The 21 T cell receptor beta chains listed next were all sequenced from one sample in a study of shared clonotypes between healthy human individuals. Here immunoSEQ multiplex PCR was the method, and the copy in TCRdb shows in-frame clones only, minus some. The sample lists some 2,000,000 clones, approximately 95% occurring once. CD45RO negativity and positive selection for CCR7 defined naive CD8 cells, a population that excluded terminally differentiated effector memory CD45RA+ cells. Sequenced material: naive CD8+ T cells sorted from blood. Source of these receptors: a man younger than 35 in good health.

Concerning this clone itself: This specimen includes other DNA sequences encoding the same CDR3. V is TRBV5-1 and J is TRBJ2-7; either TRBD1 or TRBD2 may supply D (5 bases each). The germline gives CDR1 SGHRS, CDR2 YFSETQ. The CDR3 spans 14 residues. With 0 bases removed from V and 0 bases from J, the gap between germline ends came to 7 bases. CDR3 sequence reads: CASSLERGSYEQYF. The CDR3 DNA reads as TGCGCCAGCAGCTTGGAGAGGGGCTCCTACGAGCAGTACTTC.

In nucleotides, the CDR3 is TGTGCCAGCAGTGTCACGGTTCACTCCTACGAGCAGTACTTC. Translated, it gives CASSVTVHSYEQYF. The chain has TRBV6-1 and TRBJ2-7; D is undetermined. Germline CDR1 reads MNHNS; CDR2 reads SASEGT. V was clipped by 4 bases and J by 0 bases, with 10 bases between them. CDR3 length equals 14 residues.

The CDR3 DNA follows: TGTGCCAGCAGTTCCGGGACTAGCGGGGGGGGACCTACCTACGAGCAGTACTTC. It specifies CASSSGTSGGGPTYEQYF. V is TRBV5-8 and J is TRBJ2-7; 16 bases match TRBD2. This CDR3 is 18 amino acids long. Trimming took 5 bases from V and 2 from J; bases not matched to a gene: 10. Germline CDR1 is SGHTS and CDR2 is YDEGEE.

V usage is TRBV19 and J usage is TRBJ2-1; D gene ambiguous. V gave up 1 base and J gave up 6 bases, with 7 bases separating them. Looked up from germline, CDR1 is LNHDA and CDR2 is SQIVND (reference sequence). This CDR3 is built from 13 residues. The CDR3 region has the DNA TGTGCCAGTAGTATAGGCCTCTTCAATGAGCAGTTCTTC. Translating it yields CASSIGLFNEQFF.

This clone was detected only once. The CDR3 coding sequence is TGTGCCAGCAGTGAAGTGGGCGGGCAGGGCGTGAACACTGAAGCTTTCTTT. It translates to CASSEVGGQGVNTEAFF. The J gene is TRBJ1-1, the V gene TRBV6-1; weak D call: TRBD1 (5 bases). Trimming cost V 1 base and J 0 bases, with 15 bases left between them. The CDR3 has 17 amino acids. Germline CDR1 reads MNHNS; CDR2 reads SASEGT.

The chain employs TRBV11-2 and TRBJ2-7, with TRBD2 matching 9 bases. V shed 0 bases, J shed 5 bases, and the junction held 5 bases outside the gene matches. This CDR3 spans 15 amino acids. Germline V gene sequence: CDR1 SGHAT, CDR2 FQNNGV. The chain's CDR3 is CASSLEAGGQNEQYF. The CDR3 DNA reads TGTGCCAGCAGCTTAGAGGCGGGAGGGCAGAACGAGCAGTACTTC.

This sequence joins TRBV2 and TRBJ2-7, with D uncertain. This CDR3 contains 12 residues. Deletions cut 5 bases from V and 1 base from J, with 6 bases between. Germline CDR1 and CDR2: SNHLY and FYNNEI. CDR3 nucleotide sequence: TGTGCCAGCAGTTCGTTATCCTACGAGCAGTACTTC. Translating gives CASSSLSYEQYF. The whole variable domain, filled in from reference TRBV2 and TRBJ2-7, reads EPEVTQTPSHQVTQMGQEVILRCVPISNHLYFYWYRQILGQKVEFLVSFYNNEISEKSEIFDDQFSVERPDGSNFTLKIRSTKLEDSAMYFCASSSLSYEQYFGPGTRLTVT.

The chain links TRBV6-1 to TRBJ1-3; 11 nucleotides line up with TRBD1. The V segment lost 3 bases and the J segment 0 bases; nucleotides outside the gene matches: 4. This CDR3 has 17 amino acids. In germline, CDR1 is MNHNS, CDR2 SASEGT. The CDR3 nucleotides read TGTGCCAGCAGTGAGGAAGGGACAGGGGGCTCTGGAAACACCATATATTTT. Encoded protein: CASSEEGTGGSGNTIYF.

The DNA for the CDR3 is TGTGCCAGCAGCCTGAGACCAAATGGGGGGAGCTCCTATAATTCACCCCTCCACTTT. Translating gives CASSLRPNGGSSYNSPLHF. The chain employs TRBV28 and TRBJ1-6, with D possibly matching TRBD1 (5 bases). Per the germline V gene, CDR1 is MDHEN and CDR2 is SYDVKM. V was pared by 6 bases and J by 0 bases, with 21 bases between. CDR3 length: 19 residues.

V is TRBV2 and J is TRBJ1-2; maybe TRBD1 (5 bases). The CDR3 spans 13 residues. CDR1 is SNHLY, CDR2 FYNNEI, per germline. The V end was cut by 1 base, the J end by 9 bases, with 12 bases between. CDR3 region: CASSEGPWGRYTF. In nucleotides, the CDR3 is TGTGCCAGCAGTGAAGGCCCATGGGGCCGCTACACCTTC.

The rearrangement joins TRBV6-5 to TRBJ1-4; TRBD1 matches at 8 bases. CDR3 length: 15 amino acids. V trimming: 2 bases; J trimming: 7 bases; junction bases outside the gene matches: 6. The germline gives CDR1 MNHEY, CDR2 SVGAGI. The CDR3 DNA reads TGTGCCAGCAGTTACCTACAGGGGGGTCCTGAAAAACTGTTTTTT. Translated: CASSYLQGGPEKLFF.

The J gene is TRBJ1-4, the V gene TRBV30, with 8 bases lining up with TRBD1. Germline CDR1 is GTSNPN and CDR2 is SVGIG (reference sequence). CDR3 length equals 15 residues. V lost 4 bases to trimming and J lost 2 bases; unmatched junction nucleotides: 6. CDR3 nucleotide sequence: TGTGCCTGGACTCCAGGGACAGGTACTAATGAAAAACTGTTTTTT. Translated: CAWTPGTGTNEKLFF. Supplemented by reference TRBV30 and TRBJ1-4, the full variable domain reads SQTIHQWPATLVQPVGSPLSLECTVEGTSNPNLYWYRQAAGRGLQLLFYSVGIGQISSEVPQNLSASRPQDRQFILSSKKLLLSDSGFYLCAWTPGTGTNEKLFFGSGTQLSVL.

This chain joins TRBV7-9 and TRBJ2-3; 13 bases are a match to TRBD2. The V gene end was trimmed by 5 bases and the J gene end by 2 bases; junction bases not matched to a gene: 10. The germline V gene has CDR1 SEHNR and CDR2 FQNEAQ (reference sequence). This CDR3 comprises 18 residues. The CDR3 protein is CASSPQGGTSGNTDTQYF. CDR3 nucleotides: TGTGCCAGCAGCCCCCAGGGGGGGACTAGCGGGAACACAGATACGCAGTATTTT.

The V and J genes are TRBV5-1 and TRBJ2-7; D not resolved. V was shortened by 0 bases and J by 2 bases, with 12 bases between the two germline ends. Germline V gene sequence: CDR1 SGHRS, CDR2 YFSETQ. CDR3 size: 15 residues. CDR3 coding DNA: TGCGCCAGCAGCTTGGAGGCTGCCGCAACCTACGAGCAGTACTTC. As protein: CASSLEAAATYEQYF. The whole variable domain, remainder taken from reference TRBV5-1 and TRBJ2-7, is KAGVTQTPRYLIKTRGQQVTLSCSPISGHRSVSWYQQTPGQGLQFLFEYFSETQRNKGNFPGRFSGRQFSNSRSEMNVSTLELGDSALYLCASSLEAAATYEQYFGPGTRLTVT.

To note about this clone: One junction end disagrees with the germline gene, perhaps due to a read error. J is TRBJ1-1 and V is TRBV7-7; D is ambiguous. This CDR3 is built from 14 residues. Looked up from germline, CDR1 is SSHAT and CDR2 is FNYEAQ (reference sequence). The CDR3 protein is CASSFAGLDTEAFF. In DNA form, the CDR3 reads TGTGCTAGCAGCTTTGCTGGGCTTGACACTGAAGCTTTCTTT.

The J gene is TRBJ1-2, the V gene TRBV9, with D maybe TRBD1 (6 bases). The V gene lost 4 bases and the J gene lost 7 bases, with 17 bases spanning the gap. Germline V gene lookup returns CDR1 SGDLS and CDR2 YYNGEE. The CDR3 sequence is 14 residues long. CDR3 DNA: TGTGCCAGCAGCACCTCTTACAGGGCCTCTGGCTACACCTTC. Protein: CASSTSYRASGYTF.

The V gene is TRBV29-1, the J gene TRBJ1-2; TRBD1 is a possible D gene (6 bases). The CDR3 runs 13 residues. Trimming left V 0 bases short and J 7 bases short, with 12 bases between. Germline V CDR1 and CDR2: SQVTM, ANQGSEA. The CDR3 reads CSVEEQGLGGYTF. The CDR3 DNA reads as TGCAGCGTTGAAGAACAGGGATTAGGTGGCTACACCTTC.

The V call is TRBV10-1, the J call TRBJ2-2; D is perhaps TRBD1 or TRBD2 (6 bases each). CDR1 is WNHNN and CDR2 is SYGVQD in the germline V gene (reference sequence). Trimming stripped 0 bases from V and 3 bases from J, with 17 bases between. The CDR3 consists of 18 residues. CDR3 loop: CASSESLWGALDTGELFF. The CDR3 coding sequence is TGCGCCAGCAGTGAGTCCTTGTGGGGGGCGCTGGACACCGGGGAGCTGTTTTTT.

The V gene is TRBV10-1, the J gene TRBJ2-7, with 8 bases lining up with TRBD1. The CDR3 runs 14 residues. The V and J ends lost 6 bases and 0 bases, in that order; junction bases with no gene match: 4. Per the germline V gene, CDR1 is WNHNN and CDR2 is SYGVQD (reference sequence). The CDR3 DNA follows: TGCGCCAGCAGCCCAGGGGGCAGCTCCTACGAGCAGTACTTC. It translates to CASSPGGSSYEQYF.

This chain links TRBV9 with TRBJ2-5; D call uncertain. The CDR3 is made up of 13 amino acids. Germline V gives CDR1 SGDLS, CDR2 YYNGEE. Trimming took off 0 bases at V and 0 bases at J, with 3 bases between the two ends. The DNA for the CDR3 is TGTGCCAGCAGCGTAGCCCACCAAGAGACCCAGTACTTC. It specifies CASSVAHQETQYF.

V and J are TRBV10-3 and TRBJ2-2, with TRBD2 matching over 9 bases. V lost 6 bases, J lost 2 bases, and 10 bases stayed unmatched. CDR3 length: 17 amino acids. The germline V gene encodes CDR1 ENHRY and CDR2 SYGVKD. The DNA of the CDR3 is TGTGCCATCAGACCCATAGCGGGAGAGGTAAACACCGGGGAGCTGTTTTTT. Its translation is CAIRPIAGEVNTGELFF.